This T cell receptor beta chain was observed in a study of breast tumors, draining lymph nodes, adjacent tissues. Study-wide results and limits: Data fit most tumor T cells coming from lymph node, expanding in tumor. Tumors had less TCR diversity than lymph nodes, more than nontumor tissue. That most tumor T cells come from lymph nodes remained unproven.

Samples came from axillary lymph nodes draining the breast cancer. MiXCR, applied by TCRdb to the multiplex PCR reads, yields one record per CDR3 protein. Here the sample spans about 180,000 distinct CDR3 sequences, 30% to 35% being singletons. In its sample, this clonotype was seen a few times. Its matching antigen is unknown. The CDR3 is 13 residues long. Trimming removed 2 bases at V and 9 bases at J, with 14 bases between. The V gene's germline CDR1 is MNHNS and CDR2 SASEGT. The chain employs TRBV6-1 and TRBJ2-7, with D uncertain. This TCR was recovered from a female donor with breast cancer. Some clones in this sample may be carry-over from other donors' samples. The material sequenced was axillary lymph node tissue. Here the CDR3 reads CASSEWTGLAQYF. CDR3 DNA: TGTGCCAGCAGTGAATGGACCGGGTTGGCGCAGTACTTC.